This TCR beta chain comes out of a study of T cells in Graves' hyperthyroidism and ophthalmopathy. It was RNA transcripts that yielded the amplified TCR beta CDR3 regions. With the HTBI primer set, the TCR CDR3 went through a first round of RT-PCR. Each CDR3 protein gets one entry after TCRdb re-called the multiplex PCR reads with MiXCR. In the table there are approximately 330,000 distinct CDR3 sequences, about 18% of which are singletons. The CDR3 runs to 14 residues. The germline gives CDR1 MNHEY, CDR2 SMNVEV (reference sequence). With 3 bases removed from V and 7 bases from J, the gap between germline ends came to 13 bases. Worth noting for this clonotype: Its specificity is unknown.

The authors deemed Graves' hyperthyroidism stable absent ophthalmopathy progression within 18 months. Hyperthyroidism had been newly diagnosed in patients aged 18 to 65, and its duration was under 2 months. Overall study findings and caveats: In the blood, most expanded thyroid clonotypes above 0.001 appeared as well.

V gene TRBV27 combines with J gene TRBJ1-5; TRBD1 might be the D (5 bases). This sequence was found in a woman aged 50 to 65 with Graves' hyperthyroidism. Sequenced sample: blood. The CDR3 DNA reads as TGTGCCAGCAGTTTTGGACACCGGGACCAGCCCCAGCATTTT. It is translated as CASSFGHRDQPQHF.